The entry below gives a single T cell receptor (beta chain) sequence along with its context. Sequencing was done on patients that had shown CD8+CD57+ cell expansion by flow cytometry. Germline V lookup: CDR1 PRHDT, CDR2 FYEKMQ (reference sequence). CDR3 size: 17 residues. Trimming removed 5 bases at V and 4 bases at J, with 20 bases between. The data stem from a study of CD8+CD57+ T cells in acquired aplastic anemia. Genomic DNA acted as the template from which TCR beta VDJ combination and CDR3 sequence profiling were carried out. TCRdb re-called the reads with MiXCR, one entry per CDR3 protein. The table shows roughly 200,000 distinct CDR3 sequences, with roughly 65% occurring only once.

The chain combines TRBV13 with TRBJ2-2; TRBD2 might be the D (5 bases). Source material: sorted CD4+, CD8+, or CD8+CD57+ T cells (not recorded which) from PBMCs. The origin of this receptor is a human donor with aplastic anemia. This CDR3 is CASSVEGVGRGTGELFF. CDR3 bases: TGTGCCAGCAGCGTAGAAGGCGTGGGCCGGGGCACCGGGGAGCTGTTTTTT.